These T cell receptor beta chains were read from a single sample in a study of human T cells and chemical hapten exposure. TCRdb reprocessed the RACE reads with MiXCR, giving one entry per CDR3 protein. The sample yields 330,000 or so distinct CDR3 sequences, around 6% seen once. The starting material was whole blood, obtained in connection with sensitization to the hapten diphenylcyclopropenone (DPC). These receptors were collected from a woman between 18 and 30 years old with alopecia areata. Some clones in this sample may be carry-over from other donors' samples. The CDR3 runs from the conserved cysteine through the conserved F or W. Each record gives: clone size, V gene, J gene, D gene, CDR3 protein, CDR3 DNA. A D gene is named only where the DNA matches it firmly. Where a row states a size, it is once, few, many or the class of an expanded clone; other rows omit it.

clone size: few; V gene: TRBV20-1; J gene: TRBJ2-4; D gene: TRBD1; CDR3 protein: CSASSDRGIAKNIQYF; CDR3 DNA: TGCAGTGCTAGTAGCGACAGGGGCATAGCCAAAAACATTCAGTACTTC
clone size: many; V gene: TRBV7-2; J gene: TRBJ2-6; D gene: NA; CDR3 protein: CASSPKIRSGANVLTF; CDR3 DNA: TGTGCCAGCAGCCCAAAGATACGGTCAGGGGCCAACGTCCTGACTTTC
clone size: many; V gene: TRBV12-3/TRBV12-4; J gene: TRBJ1-5; D gene: NA; CDR3 protein: CASSFPGNQPQHF; CDR3 DNA: TGTGCCAGCAGTTTCCCGGGGAATCAGCCCCAGCATTTT
clone size: many; V gene: TRBV20-1; J gene: TRBJ1-3; D gene: NA; CDR3 protein: CSAPTGNTIYF; CDR3 DNA: TGCAGTGCTCCCACCGGAAACACCATATATTTT
clone size: NA; V gene: TRBV10-3; J gene: TRBJ2-5; D gene: NA; CDR3 protein: CASRGQGGGKETQYF; CDR3 DNA: TGTGCCTCCAGAGGGCAGGGAGGGGGCAAAGAGACCCAGTACTTC
clone size: NA; V gene: TRBV24-1; J gene: TRBJ2-3; D gene: NA; CDR3 protein: CATSDFGDTQYF; CDR3 DNA: TGTGCCACCAGTGATTTTGGCGATACGCAGTATTTT
clone size: NA; V gene: TRBV7-9; J gene: TRBJ2-3; D gene: TRBD2; CDR3 protein: CASSLGLAGLRTDTQYF; CDR3 DNA: TGTGCCAGCAGCTTAGGACTAGCGGGACTCAGAACAGATACGCAGTATTTT
clone size: many; V gene: TRBV7-9; J gene: TRBJ2-1; D gene: TRBD2; CDR3 protein: CASSPTSGAYNEQFF; CDR3 DNA: TGTGCCAGCAGCCCGACTAGCGGGGCATACAATGAGCAGTTCTTC
clone size: NA; V gene: TRBV4-1; J gene: TRBJ2-3; D gene: NA; CDR3 protein: CASRFAGTDTQYF; CDR3 DNA: TGCGCCAGCAGGTTTGCTGGCACAGATACGCAGTATTTT
clone size: NA; V gene: TRBV6-1; J gene: TRBJ2-7; D gene: TRBD1; CDR3 protein: CASRPGQGYEQYF; CDR3 DNA: TGTGCCAGCAGGCCGGGACAGGGGTACGAGCAGTACTTC
clone size: NA; V gene: TRBV5-1; J gene: TRBJ1-1; D gene: NA; CDR3 protein: CASSFAGANTEAFF; CDR3 DNA: TGCGCCAGCAGCTTTGCAGGGGCGAACACTGAAGCTTTCTTT
clone size: many; V gene: TRBV28; J gene: TRBJ1-3; D gene: NA; CDR3 protein: CASLTGTGNTIYF; CDR3 DNA: TGTGCCAGCCTCACAGGGACTGGAAACACCATATATTTT
clone size: many; V gene: TRBV12-3/TRBV12-4; J gene: TRBJ1-5; D gene: NA; CDR3 protein: CASSSVSNQPQHF; CDR3 DNA: TGTGCCAGCAGTTCTGTTAGCAATCAGCCCCAGCATTTT
clone size: NA; V gene: TRBV13; J gene: TRBJ2-1; D gene: NA; CDR3 protein: CASSLARGLGNEQFF; CDR3 DNA: TGTGCCAGCAGCTTAGCCCGGGGGCTAGGCAATGAGCAGTTCTTC
clone size: few; V gene: TRBV29-1; J gene: TRBJ2-1; D gene: TRBD1; CDR3 protein: CSVVGQGREFF; CDR3 DNA: TGCAGCGTCGTGGGACAGGGTAGAGAGTTCTTC
clone size: few; V gene: TRBV11-1; J gene: TRBJ2-5; D gene: NA; CDR3 protein: CASSLDSHQQETQYF; CDR3 DNA: TGTGCCAGCAGCTTGGACAGCCATCAGCAAGAGACCCAGTACTTC
clone size: many; V gene: TRBV7-2; J gene: TRBJ1-6; D gene: NA; CDR3 protein: CASSFAGTSPLHF; CDR3 DNA: TGTGCCAGCAGCTTCGCCGGGACTTCACCCCTCCACTTT
clone size: NA; V gene: TRBV7-2; J gene: TRBJ2-3; D gene: NA; CDR3 protein: CASSWTYGGTDTQYF; CDR3 DNA: TGTGCCAGCAGCTGGACTTACGGAGGGACAGATACGCAGTATTTT
clone size: few; V gene: TRBV13; J gene: TRBJ2-1; D gene: TRBD2; CDR3 protein: CASSLAGLAGNEQFF; CDR3 DNA: TGTGCCAGCAGCTTAGCGGGACTAGCGGGCAATGAGCAGTTCTTC
clone size: many; V gene: TRBV7-9; J gene: TRBJ1-5; D gene: NA; CDR3 protein: CASSLGNSLAPQHF; CDR3 DNA: TGTGCCAGCAGCTTAGGAAACTCCTTAGCGCCCCAGCATTTT
clone size: NA; V gene: TRBV6-5; J gene: TRBJ2-7; D gene: NA; CDR3 protein: CASNRQPRSEQYF; CDR3 DNA: TGTGCCAGTAACCGACAGCCTAGATCCGAGCAGTACTTC
clone size: few; V gene: TRBV18; J gene: TRBJ2-3; D gene: NA; CDR3 protein: CASSPPQGGTDTQYF; CDR3 DNA: TGTGCCAGCTCACCACCACAGGGCGGCACAGATACGCAGTATTTT
clone size: many; V gene: TRBV15; J gene: TRBJ1-2; D gene: TRBD1; CDR3 protein: CATSRAIGTGGLVGYTF; CDR3 DNA: TGTGCCACCAGCAGAGCGATAGGGACAGGGGGCCTTGTCGGCTACACCTTC
clone size: many; V gene: TRBV4-3; J gene: TRBJ2-3; D gene: TRBD1; CDR3 protein: CASSQDWGQGTDTQYF; CDR3 DNA: TGCGCCAGCAGCCAAGATTGGGGACAGGGCACAGATACGCAGTATTTT
clone size: few; V gene: TRBV5-1; J gene: TRBJ2-5; D gene: NA; CDR3 protein: CASSFSWEAETQYF; CDR3 DNA: TGCGCCAGCAGCTTCAGCTGGGAGGCCGAGACCCAGTACTTC
clone size: NA; V gene: TRBV6-2/TRBV6-3; J gene: TRBJ1-2; D gene: TRBD1; CDR3 protein: CASSRGDRFDGYTF; CDR3 DNA: TGTGCCAGCAGTAGGGGGGACAGGTTCGATGGCTACACCTTC
clone size: many; V gene: TRBV13; J gene: TRBJ2-7; D gene: TRBD2; CDR3 protein: CASSQGLESYEQYF; CDR3 DNA: TGTGCCAGCAGCCAAGGACTAGAAAGCTACGAGCAGTACTTC
clone size: many; V gene: TRBV20-1; J gene: TRBJ1-3; D gene: NA; CDR3 protein: CSARDSRSGNTIYF; CDR3 DNA: TGCAGTGCTAGGGACAGCCGCTCTGGAAACACCATATATTTT
clone size: NA; V gene: TRBV6-2/TRBV6-3; J gene: TRBJ1-2; D gene: TRBD1; CDR3 protein: CASSTGTGAPQGYGYTF; CDR3 DNA: TGTGCCAGCAGCACCGGGACAGGGGCGCCACAGGGCTATGGCTACACCTTC
clone size: many; V gene: TRBV20-1; J gene: TRBJ1-1; D gene: NA; CDR3 protein: CSAREVMNTEAFF; CDR3 DNA: TGCAGTGCCAGGGAGGTGATGAACACTGAAGCTTTCTTT
clone size: NA; V gene: TRBV7-2; J gene: TRBJ2-1; D gene: NA; CDR3 protein: CASSLEWQGGINEQFF; CDR3 DNA: TGTGCCAGCAGCTTAGAATGGCAGGGCGGAATTAATGAGCAGTTCTTC
clone size: many; V gene: TRBV5-4; J gene: TRBJ1-1; D gene: NA; CDR3 protein: CASSYQMNTEAFF; CDR3 DNA: TGTGCCAGCAGCTATCAGATGAACACTGAAGCTTTCTTT
clone size: NA; V gene: TRBV6-2/TRBV6-3; J gene: TRBJ1-5; D gene: TRBD1; CDR3 protein: CASTNRGSQHF; CDR3 DNA: TGTGCCAGCACTAACAGGGGTTCCCAGCATTTT
clone size: few; V gene: TRBV4-3; J gene: TRBJ1-3; D gene: NA; CDR3 protein: CASSQDRFYRDSGNTIYF; CDR3 DNA: TGCGCCAGCAGCCAAGATCGTTTCTACAGAGACTCTGGAAACACCATATATTTT
clone size: NA; V gene: TRBV5-1; J gene: TRBJ2-3; D gene: NA; CDR3 protein: CASSLDRSSTDTQYF; CDR3 DNA: TGCGCCAGCAGCTTGGACAGGTCTAGCACAGATACGCAGTATTTT
clone size: few; V gene: TRBV24-1; J gene: TRBJ2-6; D gene: NA; CDR3 protein: CATTEGDRSGANVLTF; CDR3 DNA: TGTGCCACCACTGAAGGAGACCGCTCTGGGGCCAACGTCCTGACTTTC
clone size: NA; V gene: TRBV6-6; J gene: TRBJ2-7; D gene: NA; CDR3 protein: CASSRDGDYEQYF; CDR3 DNA: TGTGCCAGCAGCCGGGACGGAGATTACGAGCAGTACTTC
clone size: many; V gene: TRBV6-2/TRBV6-3; J gene: TRBJ2-3; D gene: NA; CDR3 protein: CASSYAGADTQYF; CDR3 DNA: TGTGCCAGCAGTTATGCAGGGGCCGATACGCAGTATTTT
clone size: many; V gene: TRBV4-1; J gene: TRBJ1-1; D gene: NA; CDR3 protein: CASSQERTLNTEAFF; CDR3 DNA: TGCGCCAGCAGCCAAGAAAGGACACTGAACACTGAAGCTTTCTTT
clone size: many; V gene: TRBV6-6; J gene: TRBJ1-1; D gene: NA; CDR3 protein: CASIPRDKNTEAFF; CDR3 DNA: TGTGCCAGCATCCCCCGGGACAAGAACACTGAAGCTTTCTTT
clone size: NA; V gene: TRBV7-9; J gene: TRBJ2-5; D gene: NA; CDR3 protein: CASSLVRGNQETQYF; CDR3 DNA: TGTGCCAGCAGCTTAGTTCGGGGGAACCAAGAGACCCAGTACTTC
clone size: NA; V gene: TRBV10-3; J gene: TRBJ1-1; D gene: NA; CDR3 protein: CAISVGNSQAFF; CDR3 DNA: TGTGCCATCAGTGTGGGGAACAGTCAAGCTTTCTTT
clone size: NA; V gene: TRBV28; J gene: TRBJ1-2; D gene: NA; CDR3 protein: CASSSGVQGSGGYGYTF; CDR3 DNA: TGTGCCAGCAGTTCGGGGGTACAGGGTAGTGGTGGCTATGGCTACACCTTC
clone size: NA; V gene: TRBV24-1; J gene: TRBJ2-1; D gene: NA; CDR3 protein: CATSDRGRREQFF; CDR3 DNA: TGTGCCACCAGTGATCGGGGGCGCCGGGAGCAGTTCTTC
clone size: NA; V gene: TRBV18; J gene: TRBJ1-1; D gene: NA; CDR3 protein: CASSPSTSPGAEAFF; CDR3 DNA: TGTGCCAGCTCACCCAGTACCTCTCCGGGTGCTGAAGCTTTCTTT
clone size: many; V gene: TRBV7-2; J gene: TRBJ1-6; D gene: NA; CDR3 protein: CASSLARNSPLHF; CDR3 DNA: TGTGCCAGCAGCTTAGCAAGGAATTCACCCCTCCACTTT
clone size: many; V gene: TRBV6-2/TRBV6-3; J gene: TRBJ1-2; D gene: NA; CDR3 protein: CASSSRAGGGYTF; CDR3 DNA: TGTGCCAGCAGCAGCCGGGCCGGAGGAGGCTACACCTTC
clone size: many; V gene: TRBV6-2/TRBV6-3; J gene: TRBJ1-1; D gene: NA; CDR3 protein: CASSYPGLATEAFF; CDR3 DNA: TGTGCCAGCAGTTACCCAGGGTTGGCCACTGAAGCTTTCTTT
clone size: many; V gene: TRBV6-1; J gene: TRBJ1-1; D gene: TRBD1; CDR3 protein: CASSDGTGGMGTEAFF; CDR3 DNA: TGTGCCAGCAGCGACGGGACAGGAGGAATGGGGACTGAAGCTTTCTTT
clone size: NA; V gene: TRBV28; J gene: TRBJ2-3; D gene: NA; CDR3 protein: CASSFIPPGGSGGTDTQYF; CDR3 DNA: TGTGCCAGCAGTTTTATCCCCCCGGGTGGCTCGGGAGGCACAGATACGCAGTATTTT
clone size: many; V gene: TRBV4-3; J gene: TRBJ1-1; D gene: NA; CDR3 protein: CASSQEGYGNTEAFF; CDR3 DNA: TGCGCCAGCAGCCAAGAAGGGTACGGGAACACTGAAGCTTTCTTT
clone size: few; V gene: TRBV2; J gene: TRBJ1-2; D gene: TRBD1; CDR3 protein: CASSVSAQDRDYGYTF; CDR3 DNA: TGTGCCAGCAGTGTCTCCGCCCAGGACAGGGACTATGGCTACACCTTC
clone size: NA; V gene: TRBV7-2; J gene: TRBJ2-2; D gene: NA; CDR3 protein: CASSWEDFSTGELFF; CDR3 DNA: TGTGCCAGCAGCTGGGAGGACTTTTCCACCGGGGAGCTGTTTTTT
clone size: few; V gene: TRBV20-1; J gene: TRBJ2-7; D gene: NA; CDR3 protein: CSAPGQSSYEQYF; CDR3 DNA: TGCAGTGCCCCGGGGCAGTCCTCCTACGAGCAGTACTTC